This TCR beta chain was found in a study of blood T cells in healthy people across ages. Per sample, no less than 5 micrograms of total RNA were extracted. The CDR3 has 12 amino acids. The germline V gene encodes CDR1 MDHEN and CDR2 SYDVKM. The V gene lost 8 bases and the J gene lost 8 bases, with 13 bases spanning the gap. The authors ran a second PCR of about 7 to 12 cycles using a sample-barcoded 5' primer and a J-beta primer mix. TCRdb re-called the 5' RACE reads through MiXCR, storing one row per CDR3 protein. The sample includes around 1.7 million distinct CDR3 sequences, roughly 30% of them seen just once. This clonotype was detected ten times or more.

The chain recombines TRBV28 with TRBJ2-4; D is tentatively TRBD1 or TRBD2 (5 bases each). Sample: blood. The sequence was obtained from a woman aged 25-40 years in good health. CDR3 DNA sequence: TGTGCCAGCCGGGGCGTAGGGGACATTCAGTACTTC. Its protein is CASRGVGDIQYF.